Following are 32 T cell receptor beta chains from one sample sequenced in a study of blood T cell repertoires in COVID-19. TCRdb's copy holds only in-frame clones and misses some; the assay was immunoSEQ multiplex PCR. This sample has around 38,000 clones, with about 85% found just once. What was sequenced was peripheral blood. These TCRs come from a man aged 55 to 70 with COVID-19, enrolled during active disease.

The chain couples TRBV29-1 to TRBJ2-3, with 7 bases matching TRBD2. After removal of 2 bases from V and 0 bases from J, the junction contained 11 bases not matched to a gene. Germline values: CDR1 SQVTM, CDR2 ANQGSEA. The length of the CDR3 is 17 residues. Here the CDR3 DNA reads TGCAGCGTTGAATATGCGGGAGCTACCCATAGCACAGATACGCAGTATTTT. As protein: CSVEYAGATHSTDTQYF.

This clone has only one observation. The chain combines TRBV5-5 with TRBJ2-5; 7 nucleotides line up with TRBD1. The V segment lost 3 bases and the J segment 2 bases; nucleotides outside the gene matches: 7. Germline CDR1 reads SGHKS; CDR2 reads YYEKEE (reference sequence). The CDR3 runs to 15 residues. The CDR3 DNA sequence: TGTGCCAGCAGCTCAGACAGGGATTATCAAGAGACCCAGTACTTC. Residues: CASSSDRDYQETQYF. The variable domain in full, completed from reference TRBV5-5 and TRBJ2-5, reads DAGVTQSPTHLIKTRGQQVTLRCSPISGHKSVSWYQQVLGQGPQFIFQYYEKEERGRGNFPDRFSARQFPNYSSELNVNALLLGDSALYLCASSSDRDYQETQYFGPGTRLLVL.

V gene TRBV12-3 or TRBV12-4 combines with J gene TRBJ1-3; a weak D match, TRBD1 (6 bases). Between the trimmed V and J ends, which lost 6 bases and 8 bases, there was a span of 14 bases. The CDR3 is made up of 13 amino acids. CDR3 nucleotides: TGTGCCAGCAGCCCGGGACACACGGACACCATATATTTT. Translated: CASSPGHTDTIYF.

The genes are TRBV7-3 and TRBJ2-2, with D possibly TRBD2 on 5 matching bases. Between the trimmed V and J ends, which lost 2 bases and 4 bases, there was a span of 11 bases. Germline V gives CDR1 SGHTA, CDR2 FQGTGA. The CDR3 is 15 amino acids. CDR3 DNA sequence: TGTGCCAGCAGCTTATCGTCGACTATCACCGGGGAGCTGTTTTTT. Translated: CASSLSSTITGELFF.

The chain joins TRBV28 to TRBJ2-1; a possible D gene is TRBD1 (5 bases). V was clipped by 7 bases and J by 8 bases, with 12 bases between them. Germline V lookup: CDR1 MDHEN, CDR2 SYDVKM. The CDR3 has 12 residues. The CDR3 loop reads CASNSGRDEQFF. The CDR3 bases are TGTGCCAGCAACTCGGGCAGGGATGAGCAGTTCTTC.

CDR3 sequence: CASRPTGFYEQYF. The CDR3 DNA reads as TGTGCCAGCAGGCCCACAGGGTTCTACGAGCAGTACTTC. The chain recombines TRBV12-3 or TRBV12-4 with TRBJ2-7; D is perhaps TRBD1 (6 bases). CDR3 length equals 13 residues. V lost 6 bases and J lost 3, with 12 bases in between.

This chain links TRBV15 with TRBJ2-5; TRBD1 might be the D (6 bases). The CDR3 sequence is 16 residues long. CDR1 and CDR2 (germline): LNHNV, YYDKDF (reference sequence). Trimming pared 0 bases from V and 5 bases from J, leaving 16 bases between. CDR3 sequence: CATSRDWGIQGETQYF. Here the CDR3 DNA reads TGTGCCACCAGCAGAGATTGGGGGATTCAGGGGGAGACCCAGTACTTC.

The rearrangement joins TRBV30 to TRBJ1-1; possibly TRBD1 for D (5 bases). This CDR3 region has 12 residues. Germline V lookup: CDR1 GTSNPN, CDR2 SVGIG (reference sequence). Trimming removed 4 bases at V and 6 bases at J, with 12 bases between. The CDR3 DNA reads TGTGCCTGGACTTCGGGGGAGGCTGAAGCTTTCTTT. It specifies CAWTSGEAEAFF.

There are a few counts of this clone. V and J are TRBV11-3 and TRBJ2-1; unclear D gene. Trimming took off 1 base at V and 7 bases at J, with 8 bases between the two ends. This CDR3 has 13 residues. Germline assignment: CDR1 SGHNT and CDR2 YENEEA. As DNA, the CDR3 is TGTGCCAGCAGCTTAGCGGTCGAAAATGAGCAGTTCTTC. It specifies CASSLAVENEQFF.

This chain connects TRBV3-1 (or the pseudogene TRBV3-2) to TRBJ2-4; 7 nucleotides line up with TRBD2. The CDR3 has 14 amino acids. The germline gives CDR1 LGHDT, CDR2 YNNKEL (reference sequence). V lost 4 bases, J lost 5 bases, and 5 bases stayed unmatched. The CDR3 loop is CASSLREGQNIQYF. In DNA form, the CDR3 reads TGTGCCAGCAGCCTGAGGGAGGGCCAAAACATTCAGTACTTC.

Here the CDR3 reads CASSYGRYTEAFF. In DNA, the CDR3 is TGTGCCAGCAGTTATGGCAGATACACTGAAGCTTTCTTT. J is TRBJ1-1 and V is TRBV27; D is undetermined. Germline V gene data show CDR1 as MNHEY and CDR2 as SMNVEV (reference sequence). V was cut by 4 bases and J by 3 bases, with 9 bases left in between. This CDR3 has 13 residues.

This rearrangement joins TRBV29-1 to TRBJ1-5; no reliable D call. V was clipped by 7 bases and J by 5 bases, with 15 bases between them. The CDR3 totals 13 residues. Germline assignment: CDR1 SQVTM and CDR2 ANQGSEA. The CDR3 DNA reads as TGCAGCGCAAGAAATAGGGAGGATCAGCCCCAGCATTTT. The encoded protein is CSARNREDQPQHF. The full variable domain, in which reference TRBV29-1 and TRBJ1-5 provide the parts outside the CDR3, is SAVISQKPSRDICQRGTSLTIQCQVDSQVTMMFWYRQQPGQSLTLIATANQGSEATYESGFVIDKFPISRPNLTFSTLTVSNMSPEDSSIYLCSARNREDQPQHFGDGTRLSIL.

V is TRBV27 and J is TRBJ1-4; TRBD1 agrees at 7 bases. The CDR3 extends over 14 amino acids. With V trimmed by 4 bases and J by 5 bases, 4 bases remained unmatched. Germline values: CDR1 MNHEY, CDR2 SMNVEV (reference sequence). The CDR3, as DNA: TGTGCCAGCAGTTGGGACAGAGCAAATGAAAAACTGTTTTTT. It yields the protein CASSWDRANEKLFF.

This sequence joins TRBV15 and TRBJ1-1, with D possibly being TRBD1 (6 bases). The V and J ends lost 0 bases and 7 bases respectively, with 15 bases between them. CDR1 and CDR2 (germline): LNHNV, YYDKDF (reference sequence). This CDR3 has 15 amino acids. CDR3 amino acids: CATSRDVAGAVEAFF. DNA of the CDR3: TGTGCCACCAGCAGAGATGTTGCGGGGGCGGTTGAAGCTTTCTTT.

The V gene is TRBV3-1 (or the pseudogene TRBV3-2), the J gene TRBJ1-2; 8 bases align to TRBD1. CDR3 length: 13 amino acids. V dropped 3 bases and J dropped 8; count of bases not matched to a gene: 5. CDR1 and CDR2 from the germline V gene are LGHDT and YNNKEL (reference sequence). CDR3 in amino acids: CASSQQGARGYTF. CDR3 bases: TGTGCCAGCAGCCAGCAGGGGGCGCGGGGCTACACCTTC.

The V gene is TRBV7-6, the J gene TRBJ1-2; 8 nucleotides line up with TRBD1. Per germline, CDR1 SGHVS and CDR2 FNYEAQ. V was clipped by 1 base and J by 9 bases; unmatched bases: 7. CDR3 length equals 14 residues. The DNA of the CDR3 is TGTGCCAGCAGCTTAGAGGTGACAGGGGAGAGCTACACCTTC. This encodes CASSLEVTGESYTF.

The chain employs TRBV9 and TRBJ1-1, with 7 bases identical to TRBD1. Per germline, CDR1 SGDLS and CDR2 YYNGEE. Trimming cost V 2 bases and J 5 bases; bases outside gene matches: 15. The CDR3 length is 17 residues. The CDR3 sequence: CASSVGVDRVGGTEAFF. CDR3 coding DNA: TGTGCCAGCAGCGTGGGGGTTGACAGGGTAGGTGGTACTGAAGCTTTCTTT. Looking up the rest from reference TRBV9 and TRBJ1-1 gives the full variable domain: DSGVTQTPKHLITATGQRVTLRCSPRSGDLSVYWYQQSLDQGLQFLIQYYNGEERAKGNILERFSAQQFPDLHSELNLSSLELGDSALYFCASSVGVDRVGGTEAFFGQGTRLTVV.

This clone has only one observation. The genes are TRBV7-2 and TRBJ1-5; possible D gene TRBD1, 6 bases. CDR3 length equals 17 residues. Trimming removed 1 base at V and 0 bases at J, with 13 bases between. Germline CDR1 is SGHTA and CDR2 is FQGNSA. The CDR3 protein is CASSLVDRPLSNQPQHF. The CDR3, as DNA: TGTGCCAGCAGCTTAGTTGACAGGCCCCTTAGCAATCAGCCCCAGCATTTT.

The chain recombines TRBV30 with TRBJ2-7; tentative D call: TRBD1 (6 bases). Germline values: CDR1 GTSNPN, CDR2 SVGIG (reference sequence). CDR3 length: 15 amino acids. Trimming stripped 2 bases from V and 6 bases from J, with 20 bases between. The DNA for the CDR3 is TGTGCCTGGAGTTTGATAGGGGGAGTGAGAGGCGAGCAGTACTTC. As protein: CAWSLIGGVRGEQYF. Complete variable domain (other parts from reference TRBV30 and TRBJ2-7): SQTIHQWPATLVQPVGSPLSLECTVEGTSNPNLYWYRQAAGRGLQLLFYSVGIGQISSEVPQNLSASRPQDRQFILSSKKLLLSDSGFYLCAWSLIGGVRGEQYFGPGTRLTVT.

The chain is built from TRBV4-1 and TRBJ2-7; 9 nucleotides align to TRBD1. V was clipped by 2 bases and J by 4 bases; unmatched bases: 6. Germline V gene sequence: CDR1 MGHRA, CDR2 YSYEKL. The CDR3 is 15 amino acids. CDR3 region: CASSQPGTGFYEQYF. DNA of the CDR3: TGCGCCAGCAGCCAACCCGGGACAGGGTTTTACGAGCAGTACTTC.

This clone has a handful of counts. J is TRBJ1-2 and V is TRBV7-8, with a possible D match to TRBD1 (6 bases). Trimming pared 4 bases from V and 0 bases from J, leaving 15 bases between. Germline V gives CDR1 SGHVS, CDR2 FQNEAQ. The CDR3 is 16 amino acids. CDR3 coding DNA: TGTGCCAGCAGCTCAGAGGGGGACACCTCTAACTATGGCTACACCTTC. This translates into CASSSEGDTSNYGYTF.

The chain uses TRBV19 and TRBJ1-2; no clear D gene. Germline-derived CDR1 and CDR2 are LNHDA and SQIVND (reference sequence). The CDR3 runs to 13 residues. V was clipped by 5 bases and J by 8 bases, with 15 bases between them. This chain's CDR3 is CASSQLRAPGYTF. For the CDR3, the DNA is TGTGCCAGTAGTCAGCTGCGGGCCCCCGGCTACACCTTC.

V usage is TRBV12-3 or TRBV12-4 and J usage is TRBJ2-7; unclear D gene. This CDR3 has 12 amino acids. Between the trimmed V and J ends, which lost 6 bases and 0 bases, there was a span of 6 bases. The chain's CDR3 is CASRLSSYEQYF. The CDR3 region has the DNA TGTGCCAGCAGGCTAAGCTCCTACGAGCAGTACTTC.

The gene calls are TRBV11-2 and TRBJ2-5, with 7 bases that match TRBD1. V was pared by 5 bases and J by 4 bases, with 13 bases of the junction left unmatched. Germline V gene sequence: CDR1 SGHAT, CDR2 FQNNGV. The CDR3 sequence is 16 residues long. CDR3 in DNA: TGTGCCAGCAGCCAAGAAAGACAGGGAAGTTTAGAGACCCAGTACTTC. This translates into CASSQERQGSLETQYF.

This clone occurred a few times. The genes are TRBV5-4 and TRBJ2-5; 13 bases are a match to TRBD2. This CDR3 contains 13 residues. From germline, CDR1 is SGHNT and CDR2 YYREEE (reference sequence). Trimming at V came to 5 bases and at J to 5 bases, leaving 0 bases not matched to a gene. The CDR3 DNA reads as TGTGCCAGCAGACTAGCGGGAGGGGAGACCCAGTACTTC. It specifies CASRLAGGETQYF.

CDR3 amino acids: CASSEAQGGKNIQYF. The DNA of the CDR3 is TGTGCCAGCAGTGAAGCGCAGGGGGGCAAAAACATTCAGTACTTC. This rearrangement joins TRBV2 to TRBJ2-4; D is perhaps TRBD1 (7 bases). Trimming cost V 0 bases and J 3 bases, with 9 bases left between them. Germline CDR1 reads SNHLY; CDR2 reads FYNNEI. The CDR3 contains 15 residues.

The rearrangement joins TRBV29-1 to TRBJ1-2, with 10 bases identical to TRBD1. CDR3 length equals 13 residues. Germline trimming cut 5 bases from V and 4 bases from J; bases unmatched to any gene: 4. Per germline, CDR1 SQVTM and CDR2 ANQGSEA. CDR3 protein: CSVRTGGVYGYTF. DNA of the CDR3: TGCAGCGTTAGGACAGGGGGGGTCTATGGCTACACCTTC.

The V call is TRBV18, the J call TRBJ1-2; TRBD1 agrees at 9 bases. The CDR3 extends over 18 amino acids. Trimming took 5 bases from V and 2 from J; bases not matched to a gene: 15. Germline V CDR1 and CDR2: KGHSH, LQKENI. CDR3 sequence (DNA): TGTGCCAGCTCATCGAAAGCACAGGGGGCCTCCCAGAACTATGGCTACACCTTC. Its translation: CASSSKAQGASQNYGYTF.

This chain joins TRBV24-1 and TRBJ2-5; 7 bases are a match to TRBD2. The CDR3 is made up of 15 amino acids. The J segment lost 5 bases and the V segment lost 9 bases, leaving 14 bases of the junction unmatched. Germline loops: CDR1 KGHDR, CDR2 SFDVKD. CDR3 residues: CATARGGIRVETQYF. In nucleotides, the CDR3 is TGTGCCACCGCGAGGGGAGGGATACGGGTGGAGACCCAGTACTTC.

The chain has TRBV11-1 and TRBJ2-5; a possible D gene is TRBD2 (6 bases). The germline CDR1 and CDR2 sequences are SGHAT and FQDESV (reference sequence). Trimming stripped 3 bases from V and 11 bases from J, with 16 bases between. This CDR3 is built from 13 residues. The DNA for the CDR3 is TGTGCCAGCAGCTTCGGGACTTCCGAGCAGCAGTACTTC. This gives the protein CASSFGTSEQQYF.

The genes are TRBV27 and TRBJ2-7; weak D call: TRBD2 (5 bases). The germline V and J ends were trimmed by 4 bases and 2 bases, with 12 bases remaining between them. The CDR3 loop spans 14 amino acids. Germline values: CDR1 MNHEY, CDR2 SMNVEV (reference sequence). DNA for the CDR3: TGTGCCAGCAGTTCGGCTAGCAGCGCCTACGAGCAGTACTTC. It encodes CASSSASSAYEQYF.

The J gene is TRBJ2-3, the V gene TRBV9; TRBD2 aligns across 11 bases. In germline, CDR1 is SGDLS, CDR2 YYNGEE. This CDR3 spans 16 amino acids. V gave up 3 bases and J gave up 3 bases; unmatched junction bases: 6. CDR3 in amino acids: CASSANSGRETDTQYF. For the CDR3, the DNA is TGTGCCAGCAGCGCTAATAGCGGGAGGGAAACAGATACGCAGTATTTT.